A selection of T cell receptor beta chains follows, all from one sample in a study of T cells in tuberculosis. Sequencing was performed with immunoSEQ multiplex PCR; in TCRdb, only in-frame clones are kept and a portion is missing. Of 55,000 to 70,000 clones listed, around 86% are singletons. Sequenced material: CD1b-GMM tetramer-negative cells sorted from PBMCs. The receptors come from an adult woman with latent tuberculosis. Each CDR3 is given without its conserved first and last residue. The D gene is left open where the match is weak. Not all rows give a size; the values are once, few, many and, for expanded clones, a class.

CDR3 | D | J | size | V
ASSLVPGLAGGLADTQY | TRBD2 | TRBJ2-3 | once | TRBV7-6
ASSPDSQQPQH | NA | TRBJ1-5 | NA | TRBV4-3
ASSQAATGTGNEKLF | TRBD1 | TRBJ1-4 | once | TRBV4-3
ASSAGLAVEQY | TRBD2 | TRBJ2-7 | NA | TRBV6-1
ASSLWAGDGYT | NA | TRBJ1-2 | NA | TRBV27
ASSYSISDSNTEAF | NA | TRBJ1-1 | NA | TRBV6-6
ASSEEAAQTMTEQF | NA | TRBJ2-1 | NA | TRBV2
ASSQRGDTQY | NA | TRBJ2-3 | NA | TRBV6-1
ASSPRQGGSTNYGYT | TRBD1 | TRBJ1-2 | NA | TRBV7-2
ASSRTASNYGYT | NA | TRBJ1-2 | NA | TRBV18
ASSLVGQGLNTEAF | NA | TRBJ1-1 | NA | TRBV7-9
ASSPQAGGPEDTQY | TRBD2 | TRBJ2-3 | NA | TRBV7-2
ASPRGGGGNQPQH | NA | TRBJ1-5 | NA | TRBV7-8
ASSHAGRETQY | NA | TRBJ2-5 | NA | TRBV6-6
ASSDPPLAGAETQY | TRBD2 | TRBJ2-5 | NA | TRBV6-1
ASSIAVHQPQH | NA | TRBJ1-5 | NA | TRBV19
SVETSGGLLRAEQY | TRBD2 | TRBJ2-7 | NA | TRBV29-1
ASSDRGLNIQY | TRBD1 | TRBJ2-4 | NA | TRBV25-1
ASSRGGGYGYT | NA | TRBJ1-2 | NA | TRBV7-9
ATSRGPGQTATNEKLF | TRBD1 | TRBJ1-4 | NA | TRBV15
ASSQGTYEQY | NA | NA | NA | TRBV14
ASNSKAGTEAF | NA | TRBJ1-1 | NA | TRBV6-5
ASVQGGTQH | NA | TRBJ1-5 | NA | TRBV2
ASTHPGDRAKNIQY | NA | TRBJ2-4 | NA | TRBV9
SAGARGTDTQY | NA | TRBJ2-3 | NA | TRBV29-1
ASSFGTGGLVEQY | TRBD1 | TRBJ2-7 | NA | TRBV19
ASSSPGGSTDTQY | NA | TRBJ2-3 | NA | TRBV28
SADRTGRV | TRBD1 | TRBJ1-4 | NA | TRBV20-1
ASSQEIAGIGDTEAF | NA | TRBJ1-1 | once | TRBV4-1
ASGQVNYGYT | NA | TRBJ1-2 | NA | TRBV2
AISESGQLNTEAF | TRBD1 | TRBJ1-1 | NA | TRBV10-3
ATLAGGSTDTQY | TRBD2 | TRBJ2-3 | few | TRBV7-9